The T cell receptor beta chain described here comes from a study of cytotoxic CD8 clonotypes in ibrutinib-treated CLL. Study in general: The patients, under 13 relapsed/refractory and 15 treatment-naive, included about 17 who were IGHV unmutated.

The repertoire was sequenced with immunoSEQ multiplex PCR; TCRdb's copy has only in-frame clones and lacks some. The sample records approximately 200,000 clones, around 70% being singletons. Whole-study findings and limits: Under treatment, the uncommon public clonotypes either contracted or remained stable.

This clone was seen more than once but under ten times. Its antigen is still unknown. Germline CDR1 is SQVTM and CDR2 is ANQGSEA. CDR3 length: 13 amino acids. The V end lost 1 base, the J end lost 7 bases, and 13 bases lay between the germline ends. The clonotype was recovered from a human donor with chronic lymphocytic leukemia. This chain uses TRBV29-1 with TRBJ2-5; D possibly corresponds to TRBD1 (6 bases). The material was PBMCs, obtained after 24 months of ibrutinib treatment. CDR3 sequence reads: CSVEVTGPGTQYF. The CDR3 nucleotides read TGCAGCGTTGAAGTCACAGGGCCTGGGACCCAGTACTTC.